One sample yielded the 30 T cell receptor beta chains listed below, sequenced in a study of metastatic and nonmetastatic thyroid tumors. Prior to thyroid surgery, none of the patients had received any treatment. With MiXCR, TCRdb called clones anew from the PCR reads. The sample lists roughly 90,000 clones, 15% occurring once. The sequenced sample was blood. The receptors here all came from a female donor with papillary thyroid cancer or a benign thyroid nodule (not recorded which). Some clones in this sample may be carry-over from other donors' samples.

A note on this clone: A single base separates this from a much larger clone, so it may be a read error. This rearrangement joins TRBV9 to TRBJ2-5, with D possibly being TRBD1 or TRBD2 (6 bases each). The CDR3 spans 15 residues. Germline CDR1 SGDLS, CDR2 YYNGEE. CDR3 in amino acids: CASSVDGGLQETRYF. The CDR3, as DNA: TGTGCCAGCAGCGTAGATGGGGGGCTCCAAGAGACCCGGTACTTC.

This clone was detected ten times or more. The chain employs TRBV3-1 and TRBJ2-3; D possibly corresponds to TRBD2 (6 bases). Germline-derived CDR1 and CDR2 are LGHDT and YNNKEL (reference sequence). Trimming pared 2 bases from V and 10 bases from J, leaving 10 bases between. This CDR3 comprises 12 residues. The CDR3 is CASSQYGGAQYF. The CDR3, as DNA: TGTGCCAGCAGCCAATACGGCGGGGCGCAGTATTTT.

This clone was observed many times. This chain uses TRBV6-2 or TRBV6-3 with TRBJ2-7; D remains ambiguous. Germline V gene sequence: CDR1 MNHEY, CDR2 SVGEGT. Deletions cut 0 bases from V and 7 bases from J, with 13 bases between. The CDR3 is 14 residues long. CDR3 sequence: CASSYSWPGWEQYF. CDR3 nucleotide sequence: TGTGCCAGCAGTTACTCGTGGCCAGGATGGGAGCAGTACTTC.

This clone was detected many times. This rearrangement joins TRBV3-1 to TRBJ1-6; D not resolved. This CDR3 spans 14 amino acids. The ends were cut back, 0 bases at V and 10 bases at J, with 10 bases in the middle. CDR1 LGHDT and CDR2 YNNKEL come from the germline V gene (reference sequence). Written as DNA, the CDR3 is TGTGCCAGCAGCCAAGATGTTGGGGTCTCACCCCTCCACTTT. As protein: CASSQDVGVSPLHF.

At least ten counts were recorded for this clone. Other DNA sequences from this sample encode an identical CDR3 as well. The V gene is TRBV20-1, the J gene TRBJ2-7, with TRBD1 matching 7 bases. The V gene's germline CDR1 is DFQATT and CDR2 SNEGSKA (reference sequence). The J segment lost 2 bases and the V segment lost 3 bases, leaving 7 bases of the junction unmatched. The CDR3 is 14 residues long. The CDR3 coding sequence is TGCAGTGCTAGGCCCGGGACAGACCCCTACGAGCAGTACTTC. Its protein is CSARPGTDPYEQYF.

This clone was seen more than once but under ten times. The chain links TRBV24-1 to TRBJ2-3, with TRBD2 matching 7 bases. Germline lookup yields CDR1 KGHDR and CDR2 SFDVKD. The junction had 6 bases not matched to a gene; V was cut back by 4 bases and J by 0 bases. The CDR3 loop spans 16 amino acids. The CDR3 bases are TGTGCCACCAGTGACATGACTAGCTCTAGCACAGATACGCAGTATTTT. It specifies CATSDMTSSSTDTQYF.

This clone was recorded at least ten times. The V gene is TRBV6-2 or TRBV6-3, the J gene TRBJ2-7, with unresolved D. Looked up from germline, CDR1 is MNHEY and CDR2 is SVGEGT. With 3 bases removed from V and 1 base from J, the gap between germline ends came to 13 bases. The CDR3 loop spans 15 amino acids. The CDR3 DNA follows: TGTGCCAGCAGTTATACGGGCGCGTTGTCCTACGAGCAGTACTTC. Amino acid sequence: CASSYTGALSYEQYF.

A few counts support this clone. A much larger clone lies a single base off, so this may be a read error. The genes are TRBV15 and TRBJ2-1; 10 nucleotides line up with TRBD2. From germline, CDR1 is LNHNV and CDR2 YYDKDF (reference sequence). The CDR3 loop spans 16 amino acids. The CDR3 spells CSTSSKRGGSYNEQFF. The CDR3 DNA reads as TGTTCCACCAGCAGTAAGCGGGGGGGATCCTACAATGAGCAGTTCTTC.

Ten or more counts support this clone. The CDR3 loop is CASSPSGARGNQPQHF. The CDR3 DNA is TGTGCCAGCAGCCCCTCGGGGGCCAGGGGGAATCAGCCCCAGCATTTT. V gene TRBV5-6 combines with J gene TRBJ1-5; 7 bases fit TRBD1. J lost 4 bases, V lost 4 bases, and 11 bases had no gene match. The germline CDR1 and CDR2 sequences are SGHDT and YYEEEE. This CDR3 is 16 amino acids long. Looking up the rest from reference TRBV5-6 and TRBJ1-5 gives the full variable domain: DAGVTQSPTHLIKTRGQQVTLRCSPKSGHDTVSWYQQALGQGPQFIFQYYEEEERQRGNFPDRFSGHQFPNYSSELNVNALLLGDSALYLCASSPSGARGNQPQHFGDGTRLSIL.

This clone came up many times. The CDR3 region is CASSVDANEGNPLFF. The CDR3 bases are TGTGCCAGCAGCGTAGACGCAAACGAGGGGAATCCTCTGTTCTTC. The chain has TRBV9 and TRBJ2-1; TRBD1 or TRBD2 may be the D gene (5 bases each). The CDR3 loop spans 15 amino acids. Germline CDR1 SGDLS, CDR2 YYNGEE. The V end was cut by 0 bases, the J end by 15 bases, with 22 bases between.

This clone was seen a handful of times. With a much larger clone just one base away, this may be a read error. This specimen includes other DNA sequences encoding the same CDR3. This rearrangement joins TRBV28 to TRBJ2-5; no firm D call. Deletions cut 7 bases from V and 6 bases from J, with 21 bases between. From germline, CDR1 is MDHEN and CDR2 SYDVKM. The CDR3 has 15 residues. The CDR3, as DNA: TGTGCCAGCACTATCGCCCTGGGTGGTGGAAAGACCCAGTACTTC. Its protein product is CASTIALGGGKTQYF.

This clone turned up a few times. CDR3 sequence (DNA): TGCGCCAGCAGCCAGGGAAGGAACACTGAAGCTTTCTTT. Residues: CASSQGRNTEAFF. This rearrangement joins TRBV4-1 to TRBJ1-1; D ambiguous. CDR3 length equals 13 residues. CDR1 is MGHRA, CDR2 YSYEKL, per germline. The V gene lost 3 bases and the J gene lost 1 base, with 6 bases spanning the gap.

This clone was detected ten times or more. One junction end does not reproduce the germline sequence, and a read error may be involved. The chain joins TRBV5-1 to TRBJ1-1, with 7 nucleotides matching TRBD1. The CDR3 runs to 15 residues. Germline CDR1 is SGHRS and CDR2 is YFSETQ. DNA for the CDR3: TGCGCCAGCAGTTTGGGACAGTCAAAGAACACTGAAGCTTTCTTT. As protein: CASSLGQSKNTEAFF.

At least ten counts were recorded for this clone. Other DNA sequences of this sample code for an identical CDR3. CDR3: CATSRDRDSNLGTQYF. The CDR3 nucleotides read TGTGCCACCAGCAGAGACCGGGATTCGAATCTGGGGACCCAGTACTTC. V is TRBV15 and J is TRBJ2-5, with a possible D match to TRBD2 (5 bases). Germline V gene data show CDR1 as LNHNV and CDR2 as YYDKDF (reference sequence). V was cut by 0 bases and J by 7 bases, with 18 bases left in between. The CDR3 spans 16 residues. The full variable domain, rest sourced from reference TRBV15 and TRBJ2-5, is DAMVIQNPRYQVTQFGKPVTLSCSQTLNHNVMYWYQQKSSQAPKLLFHYYDKDFNNEADTPDNFQSRRPNTSFCFLDIRSPGLGDTAMYLCATSRDRDSNLGTQYFGPGTRLLVL.

The gene calls are TRBV20-1 and TRBJ2-4; perhaps D is TRBD1 or TRBD2 (7 bases each). Germline assignment: CDR1 DFQATT and CDR2 SNEGSKA (reference sequence). The CDR3 sequence is 14 residues long. V lost 2 bases and J 8 bases, leaving 16 bases between the germline ends. DNA for the CDR3: TGCAGTGCTAGAATCCCCAGGGGGGGGGACATTCAGTACTTC. As protein: CSARIPRGGDIQYF.

Points on this clone: A read error may be the cause here, since a much bigger clone is one base away. CDR3 DNA sequence: TGTGCCAGCAGCTTAGCGAAGTGGGCCGGCACAGATACGCAGTATTTT. Its protein is CASSLAKWAGTDTQYF. The gene calls are TRBV7-6 and TRBJ2-3, with unresolved D. CDR1 and CDR2 (germline): SGHVS, FNYEAQ. Deletions cut 0 bases from V and 1 base from J, with 11 bases between. CDR3 length: 16 residues. The full variable domain, its missing parts supplied by reference TRBV7-6 and TRBJ2-3, is GAGVSQSPRYKVTKRGQDVALRCDPISGHVSLYWYRQALGQGPEFLTYFNYEAQQDKSGLPNDRFSAERPEGSISTLTIQRTEQRDSAMYRCASSLAKWAGTDTQYFGPGTRLTVL.

There are many counts of this clone. Here the CDR3 DNA reads TGCAGCGTTGACTACACCCCAGATACGCAGTATTTT. It codes for CSVDYTPDTQYF. This chain connects TRBV29-1 to TRBJ2-3; D call uncertain. The length of the CDR3 is 12 residues. Germline V gene sequence: CDR1 SQVTM, CDR2 ANQGSEA. Trimming removed 3 bases from V and 4 bases from J, with 8 bases in between.

At least ten counts were recorded for this clone. This rearrangement joins TRBV12-3 or TRBV12-4 to TRBJ2-6, with 11 bases aligning to TRBD1. After removal of 3 bases from V and 2 bases from J, the junction contained 9 bases not matched to a gene. The CDR3 consists of 19 residues. DNA of the CDR3: TGTGCCAGCAGTTTCGAATTCGGACAGGGGGCTACTGGGGCCAACGTCCTGACTTTC. It encodes CASSFEFGQGATGANVLTF.

This clone was found many times. The V gene is TRBV13, the J gene TRBJ1-6; D is possibly TRBD1 (6 bases). Per germline, CDR1 PRHDT and CDR2 FYEKMQ (reference sequence). Trimming pared 4 bases from V and 6 bases from J, leaving 16 bases between. The length of the CDR3 is 16 residues. DNA for the CDR3: TGTGCCAGCAGCTGGGCCGGACAGAGGCTTAATTCACCCCTCCACTTT. It yields the protein CASSWAGQRLNSPLHF.

This clone was counted ten times or more. This sequence joins TRBV2 and TRBJ1-3; unclear D gene. V was shortened by 4 bases and J by 2 bases, with 6 bases between the two germline ends. This CDR3 spans 13 amino acids. Germline CDR1 and CDR2: SNHLY and FYNNEI. This CDR3 is CASSAVAGNTIYF. For the CDR3, the DNA is TGTGCCAGCAGTGCAGTAGCTGGAAACACCATATATTTT. The whole variable domain, filled in from reference TRBV2 and TRBJ1-3, reads EPEVTQTPSHQVTQMGQEVILRCVPISNHLYFYWYRQILGQKVEFLVSFYNNEISEKSEIFDDQFSVERPDGSNFTLKIRSTKLEDSAMYFCASSAVAGNTIYFGEGSWLTVV.

This clone was detected many times. V usage is TRBV7-6 and J usage is TRBJ1-3; maybe TRBD1 (5 bases). V was pared by 1 base and J by 7 bases, with 14 bases between. The germline gives CDR1 SGHVS, CDR2 FNYEAQ. The CDR3 consists of 15 residues. The DNA of the CDR3 is TGTGCCAGCAGCTTAGGAGGGGAGGTGGCGAACACCATATATTTT. This encodes CASSLGGEVANTIYF.

In its sample, this clone was seen many times. The chain carries TRBV28 and TRBJ1-5; TRBD1 aligns across 7 bases. The V and J ends lost 6 bases and 4 bases, in that order; junction bases with no gene match: 3. Germline-derived CDR1 and CDR2 are MDHEN and SYDVKM. The CDR3 is 13 residues long. The CDR3 sequence is CASRLTGNQPQHF. CDR3 in DNA: TGTGCCAGCAGGTTGACAGGGAATCAGCCCCAGCATTTT.

This clone has ten or more counts. The V and J genes are TRBV11-1 and TRBJ2-3, with 9 bases fitting TRBD1. This CDR3 has 16 residues. Looked up from germline, CDR1 is SGHAT and CDR2 is FQDESV (reference sequence). The V segment lost 6 bases and the J segment 3 bases; nucleotides outside the gene matches: 10. CDR3 loop: CASSHTGGGRTDTQYF. CDR3 sequence (DNA): TGTGCCAGCAGTCATACAGGGGGCGGGCGGACAGATACGCAGTATTTT.

This clone was found many times. CDR3 bases: TGTGCCAGCAGGGCCCTGGGGGGGAACACTGAAGCTTTCTTT. The encoded protein is CASRALGGNTEAFF. V and J are TRBV6-4 and TRBJ1-1; weak D call: TRBD1 (5 bases). The germline CDR1 and CDR2 sequences are MRHNA and SNTAGT. V was clipped by 6 bases and J by 1 base, with 12 bases between them. This CDR3 is 14 amino acids long.

This clone showed up many times. This rearrangement joins TRBV4-2 to TRBJ2-7, with D uncertain. This CDR3 spans 16 amino acids. Between the trimmed V and J ends, which lost 1 base and 2 bases, there was a span of 15 bases. Germline CDR1 reads LGHNA; CDR2 reads YNFKEQ. The DNA of the CDR3 is TGTGCCAGCAGCCAAGCATGGGGTTATAAGGCCTACGAGCAGTACTTC. Translation gives CASSQAWGYKAYEQYF.

In this sample, this clone turned up many times. The V gene is TRBV5-1, the J gene TRBJ1-1, with a possible D match to TRBD1 (5 bases). Trimming stripped 4 bases from V and 1 base from J, with 14 bases between. Germline assignment: CDR1 SGHRS and CDR2 YFSETQ. This CDR3 region has 15 residues. This chain's CDR3 is CASSPGTTANTEAFF. The CDR3 nucleotides are TGCGCCAGCAGCCCCGGGACCACCGCGAACACTGAAGCTTTCTTT.

Note on this clone: Being one base from a much bigger clone, this may be a read error. CDR3 DNA sequence: TGTGCCAGCAGCCTCGACATGAACACCGGGGAGCTGTTTTTT. Its protein product is CASSLDMNTGELFF. J is TRBJ2-2 and V is TRBV4-2; no definite D call. Trimming cost V 4 bases and J 1 base, with 7 bases left between them. CDR1 LGHNA and CDR2 YNFKEQ come from the germline V gene. This CDR3 is built from 14 residues.

This chain joins TRBV27 and TRBJ1-5; D perhaps matches TRBD1 (5 bases). The CDR3 is 15 residues long. V lost 1 base and J 8 bases, leaving 15 bases between the germline ends. CDR1 and CDR2 from the germline V gene are MNHEY and SMNVEV (reference sequence). The CDR3 spells CASSLYWDPGEPQHF. The CDR3 DNA reads TGTGCCAGCAGTTTATATTGGGACCCAGGAGAGCCCCAGCATTTT.

Concerning this clone itself: This CDR3 is missing its conserved last phenylalanine or tryptophan, likely due to a read error. The V and J genes are TRBV6-5 and TRBJ2-5, with D unclear. The V gene's germline CDR1 is MNHEY and CDR2 SVGAGI. The CDR3 consists of 13 residues. Trimming left V 7 bases short and J 6 bases short, with 15 bases between. CDR3 DNA sequence: TGTGCCAGCATTAGCTGGCTCGGAAAGACCCAGTACTCC. It is translated as CASISWLGKTQYS.

This clone occurred many times. The chain combines TRBV27 with TRBJ2-1; TRBD2 matches 8 bases. The junction had 5 bases not matched to a gene; V was cut back by 2 bases and J by 8 bases. This CDR3 is 14 amino acids long. Germline-derived CDR1 and CDR2 are MNHEY and SMNVEV (reference sequence). In nucleotides, the CDR3 is TGTGCCAGCAGTTTAAAGGGCGGGGGGTATGAGCAGTTCTTC. Protein sequence: CASSLKGGGYEQFF.